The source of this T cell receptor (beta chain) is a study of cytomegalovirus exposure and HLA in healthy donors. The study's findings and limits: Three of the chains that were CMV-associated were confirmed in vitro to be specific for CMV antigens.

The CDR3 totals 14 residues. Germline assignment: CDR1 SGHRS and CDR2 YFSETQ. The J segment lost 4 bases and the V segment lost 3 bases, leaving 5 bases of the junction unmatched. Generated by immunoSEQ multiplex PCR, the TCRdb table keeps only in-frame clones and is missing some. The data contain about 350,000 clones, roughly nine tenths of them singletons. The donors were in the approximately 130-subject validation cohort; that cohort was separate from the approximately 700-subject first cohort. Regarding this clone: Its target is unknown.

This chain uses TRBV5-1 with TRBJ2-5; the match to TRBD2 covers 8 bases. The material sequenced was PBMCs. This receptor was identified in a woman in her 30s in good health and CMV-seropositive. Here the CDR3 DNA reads TGCGCCAGCAGCTCGGGGGGGGCCGGAGAGACCCAGTACTTC. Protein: CASSSGGAGETQYF.